Listed below are T cell receptor beta chains from one sample, sequenced in a study of blood T cells in healthy people across ages. MiXCR, applied by TCRdb to the 5' RACE reads, yields one record per CDR3 protein. The table lists some 900,000 distinct CDR3 sequences, around 48% of them singletons. Sequencing was performed on blood. The receptors shown here come from a man in his thirties or forties in good health. CDR3s include the opening cysteine and the closing phenylalanine or tryptophan. The order of the fields is D gene, clone size, V gene, J gene, CDR3 protein, CDR3 DNA. D genes are given only for firm matches. A row's size may be missing; if present it is once, few, many or a size class.

d_gene: NA; abundance: once; v_gene: TRBV6-5; j_gene: TRBJ2-5; CDR3aa: CASTQRDGGWTQYF; CDR3nt: TGTGCCAGCACCCAGAGGGATGGGGGCTGGACCCAGTACTTC
d_gene: NA; abundance: few; v_gene: TRBV5-1; j_gene: TRBJ1-5; CDR3aa: CASSLGESNQPQHF; CDR3nt: TGTGCCAGCAGTTTAGGAGAGAGCAATCAGCCCCAGCATTTT
d_gene: NA; abundance: NA; v_gene: TRBV3-1; j_gene: TRBJ1-1; CDR3aa: CASTHRTSEAFF; CDR3nt: TGTGCCAGCACCCACCGGACAAGTGAAGCTTTCTTT
d_gene: TRBD2; abundance: few; v_gene: TRBV6-2/TRBV6-3; j_gene: TRBJ2-7; CDR3aa: CASSLPTSGGTTYEQYF; CDR3nt: TGTGCCAGCAGTCTACCGACTAGCGGGGGGACTACCTACGAGCAGTACTTC
d_gene: TRBD1; abundance: NA; v_gene: TRBV27; j_gene: TRBJ1-2; CDR3aa: CASSLSVTGNYGYTF; CDR3nt: TGTGCCAGCAGTTTATCCGTGACAGGGAACTATGGCTACACCTTC
d_gene: NA; abundance: NA; v_gene: TRBV20-1; j_gene: TRBJ1-1; CDR3aa: CSAPPVTGNTEAFF; CDR3nt: TGCAGTGCCCCACCGGTGACGGGGAACACTGAAGCTTTCTTT
d_gene: NA; abundance: NA; v_gene: TRBV29-1; j_gene: TRBJ2-3; CDR3aa: CSVETARRGDTQYF; CDR3nt: TGCAGCGTTGAAACCGCCCGAAGGGGGGATACGCAGTATTTT
d_gene: TRBD2; abundance: once; v_gene: TRBV6-2/TRBV6-3; j_gene: TRBJ2-7; CDR3aa: CASFPAGPITYEQYF; CDR3nt: TGTGCCAGCTTTCCAGCGGGGCCGATAACCTACGAGCAGTACTTC
d_gene: TRBD2; abundance: NA; v_gene: TRBV20-1; j_gene: TRBJ2-3; CDR3aa: CSTSGSIRVDTQYF; CDR3nt: TGCAGTACTAGCGGGTCAATTAGGGTAGATACGCAGTATTTT
d_gene: NA; abundance: NA; v_gene: TRBV5-6; j_gene: TRBJ2-7; CDR3aa: CASSPRVDGVYEQYF; CDR3nt: TGTGCCAGCAGTCCCAGAGTGGACGGAGTCTACGAGCAGTACTTC
d_gene: NA; abundance: NA; v_gene: TRBV6-5; j_gene: TRBJ2-4; CDR3aa: CASSPSAIPNIQYF; CDR3nt: TGTGCCAGCAGCCCCTCAGCCATTCCCAACATTCAGTACTTC
d_gene: TRBD1; abundance: NA; v_gene: TRBV29-1; j_gene: TRBJ2-7; CDR3aa: CSVGKGGPTHNEQYF; CDR3nt: TGCAGCGTGGGAAAAGGGGGCCCCACGCACAATGAGCAGTACTTC
d_gene: NA; abundance: NA; v_gene: TRBV11-1; j_gene: TRBJ2-7; CDR3aa: CASSLVYGRVSYEQYF; CDR3nt: TGTGCCAGCAGCTTAGTGTACGGCAGAGTCTCCTACGAGCAGTACTTC
d_gene: TRBD1; abundance: NA; v_gene: TRBV6-1; j_gene: TRBJ1-5; CDR3aa: CASGGQGFLGSNQPQHF; CDR3nt: TGTGCCAGCGGGGGACAGGGATTTCTAGGTAGCAATCAGCCCCAGCATTTT
d_gene: NA; abundance: NA; v_gene: TRBV20-1; j_gene: TRBJ1-1; CDR3aa: CSVSRRGARNTEAFF; CDR3nt: TGCAGTGTTTCCCGGCGGGGGGCGAGAAACACTGAAGCTTTCTTT
d_gene: TRBD1; abundance: NA; v_gene: TRBV30; j_gene: TRBJ2-7; CDR3aa: CALEGQVSEQYF; CDR3nt: TGTGCCTTAGAGGGACAGGTCTCCGAGCAGTACTTC
d_gene: NA; abundance: once; v_gene: TRBV7-2; j_gene: TRBJ1-1; CDR3aa: CASSRSPDPVIAFF; CDR3nt: TGTGCCAGCAGCCGCTCCCCGGACCCAGTGATAGCTTTCTTT
d_gene: NA; abundance: NA; v_gene: TRBV7-2; j_gene: TRBJ2-3; CDR3aa: CASSLQAGTVDTQYF; CDR3nt: TGTGCCAGCAGCCTCCAGGCGGGGACAGTGGATACGCAGTATTTT
d_gene: NA; abundance: NA; v_gene: TRBV20-1; j_gene: TRBJ1-1; CDR3aa: CSARARLNTEAFF; CDR3nt: TGCAGTGCTAGAGCGCGGTTGAACACTGAAGCTTTCTTT